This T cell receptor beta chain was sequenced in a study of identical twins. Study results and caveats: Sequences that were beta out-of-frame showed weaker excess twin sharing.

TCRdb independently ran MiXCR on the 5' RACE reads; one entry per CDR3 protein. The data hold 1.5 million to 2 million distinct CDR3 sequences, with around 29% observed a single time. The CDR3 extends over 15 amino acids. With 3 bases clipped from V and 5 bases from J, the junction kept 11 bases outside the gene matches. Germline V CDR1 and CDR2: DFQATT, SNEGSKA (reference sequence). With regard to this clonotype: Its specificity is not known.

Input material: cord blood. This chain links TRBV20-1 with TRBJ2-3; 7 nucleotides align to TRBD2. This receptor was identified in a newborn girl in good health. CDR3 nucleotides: TGCAGTGCTAGTAGGTCAAGCGGGAATCGAGATACGCAGTATTTT. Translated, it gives CSASRSSGNRDTQYF.